This is a list of T cell receptor beta chains from one sample in a study of cytomegalovirus exposure and HLA in healthy donors. Produced via immunoSEQ multiplex PCR; TCRdb's table is partial and in-frame only. The repertoire holds 210,000 or so clones, with almost 90% as singletons. The sequencing sample was made of PBMCs. The receptors derive from a woman under 30 in good health and CMV-seronegative. The CDR3 runs from the conserved cysteine through the conserved F or W. A D gene is named only where the DNA matches it firmly. Rows may omit the clone size; those that give it use once, few, many or a size class.

D,size,J,V,CDR3,DNA
.,.,TRBJ1-5,TRBV28,CASSFLGAPNNQPQHF,TGTGCCAGCAGTTTTTTGGGGGCGCCAAACAATCAGCCCCAGCATTTT
TRBD2,once,TRBJ2-7,TRBV4-1,CASSQETSGDSYEQYF,TGCGCCAGCAGCCAAGAAACTAGCGGGGATTCCTACGAGCAGTACTTC
.,.,TRBJ2-2,TRBV5-1,CASSLEGGANTGELFF,TGCGCCAGCAGCTTGGAAGGCGGCGCGAACACCGGGGAGCTGTTTTTT
.,.,TRBJ2-5,TRBV29-1,CSVGGRGETQYF,TGCAGCGTGGGGGGAAGGGGAGAGACCCAGTACTTC
TRBD1,.,TRBJ2-3,TRBV6-1,CASSEQQGGTDTQYF,TGTGCCAGCAGCGAGCAACAGGGGGGCACAGATACGCAGTATTTT
TRBD2,.,TRBJ2-1,TRBV4-1,CASRPGTSGPPNSHEQFF,TGCGCCAGCAGGCCGGGGACTAGCGGGCCTCCAAACTCCCATGAGCAGTTCTTC
.,.,TRBJ1-5,TRBV4-2,CASSHPLSQPQHF,TGTGCCAGCAGCCATCCTTTGAGTCAGCCCCAGCATTTT
TRBD1,.,TRBJ2-7,TRBV4-1,CASSQTGQDSYEQYF,TGCGCCAGCAGCCAAACGGGACAGGACTCCTACGAGCAGTACTTC
TRBD2,.,TRBJ2-1,TRBV19,CASSVLAGEVNEQFF,TGTGCCAGTAGTGTACTAGCGGGAGAAGTCAATGAGCAGTTCTTC
TRBD2,few,TRBJ2-7,TRBV6-6,CASSYSSGSSYEQYF,TGTGCCAGCAGTTACTCGAGCGGGAGCTCCTACGAGCAGTACTTC
.,once,TRBJ1-5,TRBV18,CASSPEAGSQPQHF,TGTGCCAGCTCACCAGAGGCCGGGTCCCAGCCCCAGCATTTT
.,.,TRBJ1-2,TRBV4-2,CASSREPGIGYTF,TGTGCCAGCAGCCGAGAGCCCGGGATCGGCTACACCTTC
.,.,TRBJ2-5,TRBV28,CASSFAPGGPSRYF,TGTGCCAGCAGTTTCGCGCCAGGAGGGCCTAGTCGGTACTTC
.,.,TRBJ2-1,TRBV13,CASSSQGNNEQFF,TGTGCCAGCAGTTCACAGGGAAACAATGAGCAGTTCTTC
.,.,TRBJ2-5,TRBV19,CASSIAQGETQYF,TGTGCCAGTAGTATTGCACAGGGTGAGACCCAGTACTTC
TRBD2,.,TRBJ2-3,TRBV11-2,CASRLAGAGDTQYF,TGTGCCAGTAGACTAGCGGGAGCGGGAGATACGCAGTATTTT
.,.,TRBJ1-2,TRBV28,CASSFRRATYGYTF,TGTGCCAGCAGTTTCCGCAGGGCCACCTATGGCTACACCTTC
.,.,TRBJ2-3,TRBV7-2,CASSTYDTQYF,TGTGCCAGCAGCACCTACGATACGCAGTATTTT
TRBD1,.,TRBJ2-1,TRBV4-3,CASSQNAGQGRNEQFF,TGCGCCAGCAGCCAAAACGCGGGACAGGGACGAAATGAGCAGTTCTTC
.,.,TRBJ2-1,TRBV4-2,CASSQDPGNEQFF,TGTGCCAGCAGCCAAGATCCCGGGAATGAGCAGTTCTTC
TRBD1,.,TRBJ1-4,TRBV6-6,CASSRRGQGYEKLFF,TGTGCCAGCAGTCGACGGGGACAGGGATATGAAAAACTGTTTTTT
.,.,TRBJ1-2,TRBV27,CASSPGGYGYTF,TGTGCCAGCAGCCCCGGAGGCTATGGCTACACCTTC
.,.,TRBJ2-7,TRBV29-1,CSVELPGYEQYF,TGCAGCGTTGAACTTCCAGGCTACGAGCAGTACTTC
TRBD2,.,TRBJ2-1,TRBV9,CASSVVVGLAGGGYNEQFF,TGTGCCAGCAGCGTAGTTGTGGGACTAGCGGGAGGAGGGTACAATGAGCAGTTCTTC
.,.,TRBJ1-5,TRBV6-5,CASSSRGGLGQPQHF,TGTGCCAGCAGTAGTAGGGGCGGTTTAGGTCAGCCCCAGCATTTT
.,.,TRBJ1-5,TRBV7-2,CASSLAGTHNGQPQHF,TGTGCCAGCAGCTTAGCGGGGACTCACAACGGGCAGCCCCAGCATTTT
.,.,TRBJ2-5,TRBV9,CASSPHLGGPYQETQYF,TGTGCCAGCAGCCCCCACCTGGGGGGACCGTACCAAGAGACCCAGTACTTC
TRBD2,.,TRBJ2-1,TRBV25-1,CASSASGSKNEQFF,TGTGCCAGCAGTGCTAGCGGGAGTAAAAATGAGCAGTTCTTC
TRBD1,.,TRBJ2-7,TRBV30,CAWSPRTGVGEQYF,TGTGCCTGGAGTCCCCGGACAGGGGTCGGCGAGCAGTACTTC
.,.,TRBJ2-7,TRBV28,CASSGHYEQYF,TGTGCCAGCAGCGGACACTACGAGCAGTACTTC
TRBD1,few,TRBJ1-5,TRBV27,CASSLDREEPQHF,TGTGCCAGCAGTTTGGACAGGGAGGAGCCCCAGCATTTT
TRBD1,.,TRBJ1-1,TRBV7-3,CASSLTGGANTEAFF,TGTGCCAGCAGCTTGACAGGGGGAGCGAACACTGAAGCTTTCTTT
TRBD2,once,TRBJ2-5,TRBV5-6,CASSFGLAGETQYF,TGTGCCAGCAGCTTTGGACTAGCGGGAGAGACCCAGTACTTC
TRBD2,.,TRBJ2-7,TRBV27,CASSSLPGTSGSIGYEQYF,TGTGCCAGCAGTTCCCTACCCGGGACTAGCGGGAGTATAGGCTACGAGCAGTACTTC
TRBD2,.,TRBJ2-3,TRBV9,CASSGGLGADTQYF,TGTGCCAGCAGCGGAGGACTAGGGGCAGATACGCAGTATTTT